Sequencing of this TCR beta chain was carried out in a study of CD8+ T cells in alopecia areata. Study-level background: Treatment comprised oral tofacitinib, 5 to 10 mg twice daily, in treated patients.

Once RNA had been extracted, it was reverse transcribed into cDNA to act as the sequencing template. Clones were read by immunoSEQ multiplex PCR, and TCRdb kept only the in-frame ones, dropping some. Of approximately 89,000 clones listed, less than 50% were seen once; the top ten hold almost 0.8%. Whole-study findings and limits: Patients displayed less clarity in TCR sharing than mice, a finding possibly related to HLA.

Lesional scalp tissue (obtained by punch biopsy) and peripheral blood were collected from alopecia areata patients. CDR3 size: 14 residues. CDR1 and CDR2 (germline): MNHEY, SVGAGI. The ends lost 4 bases at V and 4 bases at J; junction bases unmatched: 5. This clone has a handful of counts. What it binds is unknown. The source material was CD4+ T cells sorted from blood. The sequence came from a human donor with alopecia areata. The rearrangement joins TRBV6-5 to TRBJ2-7, with 9 nucleotides matching TRBD1. The CDR3 loop is CASSLGQGLYEQYF. CDR3 sequence (DNA): TGTGCCAGCAGTTTGGGACAGGGTCTTTACGAGCAGTACTTC.